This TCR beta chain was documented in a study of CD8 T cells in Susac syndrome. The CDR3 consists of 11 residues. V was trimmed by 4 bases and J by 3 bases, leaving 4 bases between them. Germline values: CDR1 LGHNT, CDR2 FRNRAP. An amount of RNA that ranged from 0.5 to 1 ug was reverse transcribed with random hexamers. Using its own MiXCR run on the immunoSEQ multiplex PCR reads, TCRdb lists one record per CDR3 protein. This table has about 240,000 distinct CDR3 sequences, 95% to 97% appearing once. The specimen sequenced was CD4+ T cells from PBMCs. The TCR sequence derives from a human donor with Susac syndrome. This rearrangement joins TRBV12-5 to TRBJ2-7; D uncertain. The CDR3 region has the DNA TGTGCTAGTGGTTACGGCTACGAGCAGTACTTC. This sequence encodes CASGYGYEQYF.